The T cell receptor (beta chain) described here comes from a study of CD8 T cells in Susac syndrome. Sequencing of TCR beta was performed on blood CD8+ and CD4+ T cells. While CD8+ and CD4+ T cells were isolated negatively, TEMRA cells were enriched by FACS. RNA, at about 0.45 to 1 ug, was reverse transcribed with random hexamers. Across 54 Vbeta and 13 Jbeta, immunoSEQ multiplex PCR amplified TCR beta CDR3. TCRdb processed the immunoSEQ multiplex PCR reads anew with MiXCR; each CDR3 protein has one entry. Of 110,000 or so distinct CDR3 sequences listed, just under 95% are singletons. Per the germline V gene, CDR1 is SGHRS and CDR2 is YFSETQ. The germline V and J ends were trimmed by 0 bases and 3 bases, with 6 bases remaining between them. This CDR3 is built from 13 residues.

The origin of this receptor is a human donor with multiple sclerosis. This chain joins TRBV5-1 and TRBJ2-5; D is unresolved. Source material: CD4+ T cells from PBMCs. The CDR3 loop reads CASSLGLKETQYF. The CDR3 coding sequence is TGCGCCAGCAGCTTGGGGCTTAAAGAGACCCAGTACTTC.